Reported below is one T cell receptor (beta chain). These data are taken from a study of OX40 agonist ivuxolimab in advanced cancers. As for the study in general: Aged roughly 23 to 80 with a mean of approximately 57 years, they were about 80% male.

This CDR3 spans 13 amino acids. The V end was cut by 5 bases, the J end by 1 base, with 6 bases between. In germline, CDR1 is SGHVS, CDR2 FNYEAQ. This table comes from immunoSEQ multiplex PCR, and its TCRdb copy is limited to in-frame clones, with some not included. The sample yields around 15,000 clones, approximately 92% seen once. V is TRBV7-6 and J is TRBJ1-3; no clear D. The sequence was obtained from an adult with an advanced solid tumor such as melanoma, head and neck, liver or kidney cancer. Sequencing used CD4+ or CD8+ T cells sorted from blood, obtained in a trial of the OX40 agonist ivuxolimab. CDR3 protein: CASSKMSGNTIYF. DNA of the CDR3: TGTGCCAGCAGCAAAATGTCTGGAAACACCATATATTTT. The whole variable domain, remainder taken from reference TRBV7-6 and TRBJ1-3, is GAGVSQSPRYKVTKRGQDVALRCDPISGHVSLYWYRQALGQGPEFLTYFNYEAQQDKSGLPNDRFSAERPEGSISTLTIQRTEQRDSAMYRCASSKMSGNTIYFGEGSWLTVV.